This TCR beta chain derives from a study of blood T cell repertoires in COVID-19. The overall study: The United States, Italy and Spain were the sources of the acute and convalescent COVID-19 samples. PBMCs, B-cell-depleted T cells, or T cells provided the cDNA or gDNA that made up the material.

In the authors' workflow: For nucleated cells, counts were estimated from reference gene primer amplification. Profiling relied on immunoSEQ multiplex PCR, and the TCRdb table lists in-frame clones only, not all of them. The V and J calls and clone size come from that table; D and trimming were worked out from the DNA. The repertoire has about 200,000 clones, 80% to 90% of them found once; the top ten carry about 9.4%. The sequencing sample was made of peripheral blood. This receptor was identified in a woman at least 80 years old with acute or convalescent COVID-19.

The CDR3 coding sequence is TGCGCCAGCAGCCACCCGGGACAGGGGCCCTATGGCTACACCTTC. As protein: CASSHPGQGPYGYTF. The chain couples TRBV4-3 to TRBJ1-2, with TRBD1 matching over 10 bases. This CDR3 has 15 amino acids. The V and J ends lost 3 bases and 4 bases, in that order; junction bases with no gene match: 5. Germline loops: CDR1 LGHNA, CDR2 YSLEER.